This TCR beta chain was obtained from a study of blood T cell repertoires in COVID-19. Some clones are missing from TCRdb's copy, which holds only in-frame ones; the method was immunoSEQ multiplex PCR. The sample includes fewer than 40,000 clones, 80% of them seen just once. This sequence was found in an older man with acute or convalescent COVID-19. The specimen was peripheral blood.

For the CDR3, the DNA is TGTGCCAGCAGCATGCGACCGGGACAGGGGGCCTTTTCCACTGAAGCTTTCTTT. Translation: CASSMRPGQGAFSTEAFF. This chain joins TRBV9 and TRBJ1-1, with 12 bases aligning to TRBD1. This CDR3 has 18 amino acids. V shed 4 bases and J 4 bases; nucleotides not matched to a gene: 14. In germline, CDR1 is SGDLS, CDR2 YYNGEE.